This note documents a single T cell receptor (beta chain) sequence. Sequencing of TCR beta covered CD8+ and CD4+ T cells obtained from blood. The germline V gene has CDR1 SGDLS and CDR2 YYNGEE. The V and J ends lost 1 base and 0 bases, in that order; junction bases with no gene match: 1. The CDR3 is made up of 15 amino acids. The data stem from a study of CD8 T cells in Susac syndrome. A quantity of about 0.5 to 1 ug RNA underwent reverse transcription using random hexamers. TCRdb passed the immunoSEQ multiplex PCR reads through MiXCR, listing each CDR3 protein once. The sample consists of 150,000 to 200,000 distinct CDR3 sequences, about 95% of them appearing once.

The chain uses TRBV9 and TRBJ2-1; 7 bases match TRBD2. The specimen sequenced was CD4+ T cells from PBMCs. The source of this sequence is a human donor in good health. This CDR3 reads CASSVSGTSYNEQFF. The CDR3 nucleotides read TGTGCCAGCAGCGTAAGCGGGACCTCCTACAATGAGCAGTTCTTC.